This is a list of T cell receptor beta chains from one sample in a study of blood T cell repertoires in COVID-19. TCRdb keeps only in-frame clones here, not all; method: immunoSEQ multiplex PCR. The table has roughly 85,000 clones, around 86% seen once; the top ten hold 25% to 30%. Specimen: peripheral blood. Receptors were obtained from a man aged 45-60 years with active or convalescent COVID-19. Each CDR3 is given with its conserved first and last residue. Fields, in order: CDR3 protein, CDR3 DNA, clone size, D gene, V gene, J gene. A D gene is named only where the DNA matches it firmly. The size of a clone is reported for some rows only, either as once, few or many, or as a class for expanded clones.

CDR3 protein: CSASWLAGGPRLDEQFF; CDR3 DNA: TGCAGTGCTAGTTGGCTAGCGGGAGGGCCAAGGTTGGATGAGCAGTTCTTC; clone size: -; D gene: TRBD2; V gene: TRBV20-1; J gene: TRBJ2-1
CDR3 protein: CASSLAGLQNYEQYF; CDR3 DNA: TGTGCCAGCAGTTTGGCGGGGCTCCAAAACTACGAGCAGTACTTC; clone size: -; D gene: -; V gene: TRBV28; J gene: TRBJ2-7
CDR3 protein: CASSPTTDGNTIYF; CDR3 DNA: TGTGCCAGCTCCCCGACGACAGATGGAAACACCATATATTTT; clone size: once; D gene: -; V gene: TRBV18; J gene: TRBJ1-3
CDR3 protein: CASSHVRQGGTGNTIYF; CDR3 DNA: TGCGCCAGCAGCCATGTTAGGCAGGGGGGTACTGGAAACACCATATATTTT; clone size: -; D gene: TRBD1; V gene: TRBV4-1; J gene: TRBJ1-3
CDR3 protein: CASSLEPGSGTDTQYF; CDR3 DNA: TGTGCCAGCAGCTTGGAGCCCGGGAGCGGCACAGATACGCAGTATTTT; clone size: -; D gene: -; V gene: TRBV5-5; J gene: TRBJ2-3
CDR3 protein: CASSLARTADSNQPQHF; CDR3 DNA: TGTGCCAGCAGCTTAGCCCGGACAGCAGATAGCAATCAGCCCCAGCATTTT; clone size: -; D gene: -; V gene: TRBV7-8; J gene: TRBJ1-5
CDR3 protein: CASSQEGTGVSSNQPQHF; CDR3 DNA: TGCGCCAGCAGCCAAGAGGGAACAGGGGTTTCAAGCAATCAGCCCCAGCATTTT; clone size: -; D gene: TRBD1; V gene: TRBV4-1; J gene: TRBJ1-5
CDR3 protein: CSAEGGTGVHEQYF; CDR3 DNA: TGCAGCGCCGAAGGTGGGACAGGGGTTCACGAGCAGTACTTC; clone size: -; D gene: TRBD1; V gene: TRBV29-1; J gene: TRBJ2-7
CDR3 protein: CASRITRDNEQFF; CDR3 DNA: TGTGCCAGCAGGATAACGAGAGACAATGAGCAGTTCTTC; clone size: -; D gene: -; V gene: TRBV2; J gene: TRBJ2-1
CDR3 protein: CASSTDRGKDSPLHF; CDR3 DNA: TGTGCCAGCTCTACCGACAGGGGGAAAGATTCACCCCTCCACTTT; clone size: -; D gene: TRBD1; V gene: TRBV18; J gene: TRBJ1-6
CDR3 protein: CASSSDRENTEAFF; CDR3 DNA: TGTGCCAGTAGTTCCGACAGGGAGAACACTGAAGCTTTCTTT; clone size: -; D gene: TRBD1; V gene: TRBV19; J gene: TRBJ1-1
CDR3 protein: CASSQPGLDISSSEQFF; CDR3 DNA: TGTGCCAGCAGTCAGCCGGGACTAGATATCTCCTCCTCTGAGCAGTTCTTC; clone size: few; D gene: TRBD2; V gene: TRBV6-6; J gene: TRBJ2-1
CDR3 protein: CASSFRQGGPQHF; CDR3 DNA: TGTGCCAGTAGTTTTAGACAGGGAGGGCCCCAGCATTTT; clone size: -; D gene: TRBD1; V gene: TRBV19; J gene: TRBJ1-5
CDR3 protein: CASTPCNQPQHF; CDR3 DNA: TGTGCCAGCACTCCTTGTAATCAGCCCCAGCATTTT; clone size: once; D gene: -; V gene: TRBV3-1/TRBV3-2; J gene: TRBJ1-5
CDR3 protein: CASTTGTGRSNQPQHF; CDR3 DNA: TGTGCCAGTACCACCGGGACAGGAAGGAGCAATCAGCCCCAGCATTTT; clone size: few; D gene: TRBD1; V gene: TRBV19; J gene: TRBJ1-5
CDR3 protein: CASSELPGQAPLHF; CDR3 DNA: TGTGCCAGCAGTGAATTGCCAGGGCAAGCACCCCTCCACTTT; clone size: -; D gene: -; V gene: TRBV25-1; J gene: TRBJ1-6
CDR3 protein: CASSRPPQGTGANVLTF; CDR3 DNA: TGTGCCAGCAGCCGTCCTCCACAGGGGACTGGGGCCAACGTCCTGACTTTC; clone size: -; D gene: TRBD1; V gene: TRBV3-1/TRBV3-2; J gene: TRBJ2-6
CDR3 protein: CATSRDPAGFNEQFF; CDR3 DNA: TGTGCCACCAGCAGAGATCCAGCAGGGTTCAATGAGCAGTTCTTC; clone size: -; D gene: -; V gene: TRBV15; J gene: TRBJ2-1
CDR3 protein: CASSISRDLETQYF; CDR3 DNA: TGTGCCAGTAGCATCTCTAGGGACTTAGAGACCCAGTACTTC; clone size: few; D gene: -; V gene: TRBV19; J gene: TRBJ2-5
CDR3 protein: CASSRTFTDTQYF; CDR3 DNA: TGTGCCAGCAGCCGGACATTCACAGATACGCAGTATTTT; clone size: -; D gene: -; V gene: TRBV11-3; J gene: TRBJ2-3
CDR3 protein: CATSDPGFGQPQHF; CDR3 DNA: TGTGCCACCAGTGATCCAGGGTTCGGTCAGCCCCAGCATTTT; clone size: once; D gene: -; V gene: TRBV24-1; J gene: TRBJ1-5
CDR3 protein: CASSQDPSGGSDTQYF; CDR3 DNA: TGTGCCAGCAGCCAAGATCCCAGCGGGGGGTCAGATACGCAGTATTTT; clone size: -; D gene: TRBD2; V gene: TRBV3-1/TRBV3-2; J gene: TRBJ2-3
CDR3 protein: CASSLVGTVSNQPQHF; CDR3 DNA: TGTGCCAGCAGCTTGGTCGGGACAGTGAGCAATCAGCCCCAGCATTTT; clone size: few; D gene: TRBD1; V gene: TRBV5-5; J gene: TRBJ1-5
CDR3 protein: CASSPGTGGPQHF; CDR3 DNA: TGTGCCAGCAGTCCCGGGACAGGGGGGCCCCAGCATTTT; clone size: -; D gene: TRBD1; V gene: TRBV27; J gene: TRBJ1-5
CDR3 protein: CASSYSISGVAYEQYF; CDR3 DNA: TGTGCCAGCAGTTACTCGATAAGCGGAGTCGCGTACGAGCAGTACTTC; clone size: -; D gene: -; V gene: TRBV6-5; J gene: TRBJ2-7
CDR3 protein: CASSSRLTSEAYNEQFF; CDR3 DNA: TGTGCCAGCAGCTCGCGACTGACTAGCGAGGCCTACAATGAGCAGTTCTTC; clone size: -; D gene: TRBD2; V gene: TRBV7-6; J gene: TRBJ2-1
CDR3 protein: CASKKRGATEETQYF; CDR3 DNA: TGCGCCAGCAAAAAGCGGGGGGCCACTGAAGAGACCCAGTACTTC; clone size: -; D gene: TRBD2; V gene: TRBV5-1; J gene: TRBJ2-5
CDR3 protein: CASSLDAGYEKLFF; CDR3 DNA: TGTGCCAGCAGCTTAGATGCGGGGTACGAAAAACTGTTTTTT; clone size: -; D gene: -; V gene: TRBV7-2; J gene: TRBJ1-4
CDR3 protein: CASSSYTGQGGSNEQFF; CDR3 DNA: TGTGCCAGCAGCTCCTACACGGGACAGGGGGGATCCAATGAGCAGTTCTTC; clone size: -; D gene: TRBD1; V gene: TRBV7-6; J gene: TRBJ2-1
CDR3 protein: CASSQDAGQGHQPQHF; CDR3 DNA: TGCGCCAGCAGCCAAGATGCCGGACAGGGGCATCAGCCCCAGCATTTT; clone size: -; D gene: TRBD1; V gene: TRBV4-3; J gene: TRBJ1-5
CDR3 protein: CASMASGTSDTQYF; CDR3 DNA: TGCGCCAGCATGGCTAGCGGGACATCAGATACGCAGTATTTT; clone size: -; D gene: TRBD2; V gene: TRBV5-1; J gene: TRBJ2-3
CDR3 protein: CASSDPSADTQYF; CDR3 DNA: TGCGCCAGCAGTGACCCCTCGGCAGATACGCAGTATTTT; clone size: -; D gene: -; V gene: TRBV10-1; J gene: TRBJ2-3
CDR3 protein: CASGFTTGGTNEKLFF; CDR3 DNA: TGTGCTAGTGGTTTTACTACAGGGGGCACTAATGAAAAACTGTTTTTT; clone size: -; D gene: TRBD1; V gene: TRBV12-5; J gene: TRBJ1-4
CDR3 protein: CASSRDRGYQPQHF; CDR3 DNA: TGTGCCAGTAGTCGGGACAGGGGCTATCAGCCCCAGCATTTT; clone size: -; D gene: TRBD1; V gene: TRBV19; J gene: TRBJ1-5
CDR3 protein: CAVEGNTEAFF; CDR3 DNA: TGTGCGGTCGAGGGGAACACTGAAGCTTTCTTT; clone size: -; D gene: -; V gene: TRBV24-1; J gene: TRBJ1-1
CDR3 protein: CASSLRNLNEQFF; CDR3 DNA: TGCGCCAGCAGCTTGCGCAACTTGAATGAGCAGTTCTTC; clone size: -; D gene: -; V gene: TRBV5-1; J gene: TRBJ2-1
CDR3 protein: CASSLNAAAEQYF; CDR3 DNA: TGTGCCAGCAGCTTAAATGCGGCCGCAGAGCAGTACTTC; clone size: -; D gene: -; V gene: TRBV11-3; J gene: TRBJ2-7
CDR3 protein: CATRPAGDQETQYF; CDR3 DNA: TGTGCCACCCGCCCGGCGGGAGACCAAGAGACCCAGTACTTC; clone size: once; D gene: TRBD2; V gene: TRBV24-1; J gene: TRBJ2-5
CDR3 protein: CASSGRQGIITEAFF; CDR3 DNA: TGCGCCAGCAGCGGAAGACAGGGGATTATCACTGAAGCTTTCTTT; clone size: -; D gene: TRBD1; V gene: TRBV5-1; J gene: TRBJ1-1
CDR3 protein: CASSSGQGGTTGELFF; CDR3 DNA: TGTGCCAGCAGTTCGGGACAGGGTGGGACGACCGGGGAGCTGTTTTTT; clone size: -; D gene: TRBD1; V gene: TRBV25-1; J gene: TRBJ2-2
CDR3 protein: CAWSEDSGNQPQHF; CDR3 DNA: TGTGCCTGGAGTGAGGACAGCGGCAATCAGCCCCAGCATTTT; clone size: few; D gene: -; V gene: TRBV30; J gene: TRBJ1-5
CDR3 protein: CASSSPRPTGVGEQYF; CDR3 DNA: TGTGCCAGCAGCTCCCCTAGGCCAACCGGGGTGGGGGAGCAGTACTTC; clone size: -; D gene: -; V gene: TRBV11-2; J gene: TRBJ2-7
CDR3 protein: CATSDTRTGGTGELFF; CDR3 DNA: TGTGCCACCAGTGATACTAGGACAGGGGGCACCGGGGAGCTGTTTTTT; clone size: -; D gene: TRBD1; V gene: TRBV24-1; J gene: TRBJ2-2